This TCR beta chain comes out of a study of blood T cell repertoires in COVID-19. Study-level background: Whether acute or convalescent, the COVID-19 samples came from the United States, Italy and Spain.

Germline loops: CDR1 LNHDA, CDR2 SQIVND (reference sequence). The CDR3 runs 14 residues. The V end lost 2 bases, the J end lost 4 bases, and 9 bases lay between the germline ends. Assay: immunoSEQ multiplex PCR; the TCRdb copy retains only in-frame clones and omits some. The data hold approximately 210,000 clones, with around 81% observed a single time. Individuals aged about 18 to 90 years were recruited from approximately 24 US areas. Cohorts were based on clinical histories the participants reported. The source material was PBMCs or T cells enriched from blood (not recorded which). The sequence was collected from a woman aged 50 to 60 with acute COVID-19. The rearrangement joins TRBV19 to TRBJ1-3; no clear D. CDR3 protein: CASSILPGGNTIYF. The CDR3 DNA follows: TGTGCCAGTAGTATACTCCCAGGAGGAAACACCATATATTTT.